The 21 T cell receptor beta chains below all came from one sample that was sequenced in a study of shared clonotypes between healthy human individuals. Generated by immunoSEQ multiplex PCR, the TCRdb table keeps only in-frame clones and is missing some. The sample contains approximately 620,000 clones, more than 95% of which appear only once. Sequencing was carried out using naive CD4+ T cells sorted from blood. As for subset: CD45RA+ positively selected. These receptors were taken from a woman in her twenties or thirties in good health.

The rearrangement uses TRBV2 and TRBJ1-1; perhaps TRBD1 as D (5 bases). The CDR3 runs to 15 residues. Trimming stripped 7 bases from V and 4 bases from J, with 19 bases between. In germline, CDR1 is SNHLY, CDR2 FYNNEI. The CDR3 DNA is TGTGCCAGCACGCCAATCGGCGGGGGTGGCACTGAAGCTTTCTTT. Encoded protein: CASTPIGGGGTEAFF.

The chain carries TRBV5-1 and TRBJ2-2, with a tentative D call TRBD2 (5 bases). The ends were cut back, 0 bases at V and 3 bases at J, with 9 bases in the middle. Germline V gene data show CDR1 as SGHRS and CDR2 as YFSETQ. The CDR3 is 15 amino acids. CDR3 residues: CASSLDEGHTGELFF. The CDR3 DNA reads as TGCGCCAGCAGCTTGGATGAGGGCCACACCGGGGAGCTGTTTTTT.

This chain uses TRBV14 with TRBJ2-3, with D possibly called TRBD1 or TRBD2 (5 bases each). The CDR3 runs 15 residues. Per the germline V gene, CDR1 is SGHDN and CDR2 is FVKESK. Trimming cost V 5 bases and J 8 bases, with 20 bases left between them. The CDR3 protein is CASSTTGTLGSTQYF. The CDR3 nucleotides are TGTGCCAGCAGCACAACCGGGACCCTGGGGAGTACGCAGTATTTT.

For the CDR3, the DNA is TGTGCCAGCAGCCCCGGACAGGTTTATGGCTACACCTTC. This encodes CASSPGQVYGYTF. The rearrangement links TRBV5-4 to TRBJ1-2; 7 positions match TRBD1. Germline CDR1 SGHNT, CDR2 YYREEE (reference sequence). J was trimmed by 5 bases and V by 4 bases; bases with no gene match: 5. The CDR3 has 13 amino acids.

The chain combines TRBV4-2 with TRBJ2-7; 12 bases fit TRBD2. With 0 bases clipped from V and 2 bases from J, the junction kept 5 bases outside the gene matches. The germline V gene encodes CDR1 LGHNA and CDR2 YNFKEQ. This CDR3 is built from 17 residues. CDR3 DNA: TGTGCCAGCAGCCAAGAGACTAGCGGGAGTTCCCCCTACGAGCAGTACTTC. Protein: CASSQETSGSSPYEQYF.

This sequence joins TRBV5-6 and TRBJ2-5; D tentatively fits TRBD1 or TRBD2 (6 bases each). Trimming removed 5 bases from V and 4 bases from J, with 18 bases in between. The CDR3 loop spans 15 amino acids. Germline V gives CDR1 SGHDT, CDR2 YYEEEE. CDR3 loop: CASSIRGPLRETQYF. The CDR3 region has the DNA TGTGCCAGCAGTATCCGGGGGCCACTCCGAGAGACCCAGTACTTC.

The chain carries TRBV13 and TRBJ2-3; 8 positions agree with TRBD1. This CDR3 has 15 amino acids. Germline-derived CDR1 and CDR2 are PRHDT and FYEKMQ (reference sequence). Unmatched junction bases numbered 9, after V lost 5 bases and J lost 5 bases. For the CDR3, the DNA is TGTGCCAGCAGCATGCCGGACAGGGCTGAAGATACGCAGTATTTT. As protein: CASSMPDRAEDTQYF.

J is TRBJ1-1 and V is TRBV19; 9 bases agree with TRBD1. The CDR3 totals 14 residues. The junction had 6 bases not matched to a gene; V was cut back by 5 bases and J by 5 bases. CDR1 LNHDA and CDR2 SQIVND come from the germline V gene (reference sequence). The CDR3 spells CASSSDRGTTEAFF. CDR3 DNA: TGTGCCAGTAGTTCGGACAGGGGAACAACTGAAGCTTTCTTT.

This clone was recorded once. The V call is TRBV5-4, the J call TRBJ1-2, with D hard to call. Germline V CDR1 and CDR2: SGHNT, YYREEE (reference sequence). V was clipped by 4 bases and J by 4 bases, with 11 bases between them. This CDR3 has 13 residues. CDR3 residues: CASSQQGPYGYTF. The CDR3 DNA reads TGTGCCAGCAGCCAACAAGGTCCCTATGGCTACACCTTC.

The V call is TRBV30, the J call TRBJ1-6, with 7 bases lining up with TRBD1. Trimming cost V 4 bases and J 9 bases; bases outside gene matches: 9. Germline CDR1 is GTSNPN and CDR2 is SVGIG (reference sequence). The CDR3 covers 14 residues. The CDR3 DNA reads as TGTGCCTGGACGTCGGGACAGTATTTTTCACCCCTCCACTTT. Translation gives CAWTSGQYFSPLHF.

This sequence joins TRBV20-1 and TRBJ2-3, with D possibly TRBD2 on 6 matching bases. From germline, CDR1 is DFQATT and CDR2 SNEGSKA (reference sequence). This CDR3 has 11 residues. As DNA, the CDR3 is TGCAGCCCCCGGACTAAAGATACGCAGTATTTT. Its protein product is CSPRTKDTQYF.

This sequence joins TRBV2 and TRBJ2-7; D uncertain. The CDR3 is made up of 14 amino acids. Trimming removed 5 bases at V and 2 bases at J, with 13 bases between. Germline V lookup: CDR1 SNHLY, CDR2 FYNNEI. The DNA of the CDR3 is TGTGCCAGCAGTCCCGACCCGCTGGCCTACGAGCAGTACTTC. It translates to CASSPDPLAYEQYF.

This clone was counted a single time. The CDR3 nucleotides are TGCGCCAGCAGCTTGGCCGGGACAGGGTTAAAGAACACTGAAGCTTTCTTT. Translation: CASSLAGTGLKNTEAFF. The chain has TRBV5-1 and TRBJ1-1, with 9 bases identical to TRBD1. Trimming cost V 0 bases and J 1 base; bases outside gene matches: 7. Germline V gene data show CDR1 as SGHRS and CDR2 as YFSETQ. This CDR3 contains 17 residues.

V gene TRBV28 combines with J gene TRBJ1-2; D is unclear. The CDR3 length is 15 residues. V was cut by 5 bases and J by 8 bases, with 21 bases left in between. The germline V gene encodes CDR1 MDHEN and CDR2 SYDVKM. CDR3 in DNA: TGTGCCAGCAGTCCTTCCGGGCCACGTCTTCGGGGCTACACCTTC. Protein sequence: CASSPSGPRLRGYTF.

To note about this clone: Germline is not matched at one junction end, which may reflect a read error. J is TRBJ1-3 and V is TRBV2; D is perhaps TRBD1 (6 bases). The CDR3 extends over 13 amino acids. Germline V gene data show CDR1 as SNHLY and CDR2 as FYNNEI. CDR3 coding DNA: TGTGCCAGCGGCACAGGGTTTGGAAACGCCATATATTTT. Translated, it gives CASGTGFGNAIYF.

The chain uses TRBV19 and TRBJ2-3; no firm D call. Germline V CDR1 and CDR2: LNHDA, SQIVND (reference sequence). V gave up 8 bases and J gave up 3 bases, with 12 bases separating them. The CDR3 covers 13 residues. The CDR3 spells CASSKISTDTQYF. The DNA of the CDR3 is TGTGCCAGTTCCAAGATAAGTACAGATACGCAGTATTTT.

This clone was counted a single time. Additional DNA sequences in this sample encode the identical CDR3. This rearrangement joins TRBV28 to TRBJ1-5, with D tentatively TRBD1 (6 bases). Per the germline V gene, CDR1 is MDHEN and CDR2 is SYDVKM. The CDR3 length is 14 residues. V was trimmed by 1 base and J by 4 bases, leaving 8 bases between them. CDR3 amino acids: CASSLSQGNQPQHF. The CDR3 nucleotides read TGTGCCAGCAGTTTATCCCAGGGGAATCAGCCCCAGCATTTT.

The chain joins TRBV5-1 to TRBJ2-2; D is possibly TRBD1 (6 bases). Germline CDR1 and CDR2: SGHRS and YFSETQ. Trimming stripped 0 bases from V and 7 bases from J, with 16 bases between. The CDR3 consists of 16 residues. The CDR3 loop reads CASSLEIQGLGGELFF. The CDR3 DNA sequence: TGCGCCAGCAGCTTGGAAATACAGGGCTTGGGCGGGGAGCTGTTTTTT.

This clone occurred once. CDR3 region: CSVDGDNYGYTF. The CDR3 nucleotides read TGCAGCGTTGACGGGGATAACTATGGCTACACCTTC. The chain combines TRBV29-1 with TRBJ1-2; D gene ambiguous. The CDR3 consists of 12 residues. CDR1 and CDR2 from the germline V gene are SQVTM and ANQGSEA. V was pared by 3 bases and J by 1 base, with 6 bases between.

This rearrangement joins TRBV19 to TRBJ2-6; 8 positions agree with TRBD1. The CDR3 runs to 18 residues. Germline V gene data show CDR1 as LNHDA and CDR2 as SQIVND (reference sequence). Trimming removed 5 bases from V and 0 bases from J; junction bases left unmatched: 9. The CDR3 spells CASSPGQGQSSGANVLTF. Here the CDR3 DNA reads TGTGCCAGTAGTCCCGGACAGGGACAAAGCTCTGGGGCCAACGTCCTGACTTTC.

V and J are TRBV2 and TRBJ2-2; 8 bases are shared with TRBD2. The V gene end was trimmed by 8 bases and the J gene end by 4 bases; junction bases not matched to a gene: 9. The germline V gene has CDR1 SNHLY and CDR2 FYNNEI. This CDR3 spans 15 amino acids. The CDR3 sequence is CASSQSGSVTGELFF. In nucleotides, the CDR3 is TGTGCCAGCTCTCAGAGCGGGAGTGTCACCGGGGAGCTGTTTTTT.